This T cell receptor beta chain appears in the sequencing data of a study of blood T cell repertoires in COVID-19. Participant reports of clinical history set cohort assignment. Authors' processing steps: Estimated nucleated cell counts came from reference gene primer amplification. Repertoires were generated with immunoSEQ multiplex PCR, while TCRdb's copy carries only in-frame clones and drops some. V and J calls plus clone size are reproduced from that table; the DNA served to infer D and trimming. The data hold about 280,000 clones, with about 87% observed a single time. This CDR3 has 13 amino acids. Germline trimming cut 6 bases from V and 5 bases from J; bases unmatched to any gene: 7. The germline V gene has CDR1 SQVTM and CDR2 ANQGSEA.

The genes are TRBV29-1 and TRBJ1-2; 9 bases fit TRBD1. This clonotype was obtained from a woman aged 30 to 39 with acute COVID-19. Sequencing was performed on PBMCs or T cells enriched from blood (not recorded which). Here the CDR3 DNA reads TGCAGCGTGGGAGTACAGGGGGCTTATGGCTACACCTTC. Its protein product is CSVGVQGAYGYTF.